A single T cell receptor beta chain is shown here with its context. This sample was taken from a study of blood T cell repertoires in COVID-19. Study-wide context: Acute and convalescent COVID-19 specimens originated in the United States, Italy and Spain. T cells, B-cell-depleted T cells, or PBMCs provided the cDNA or gDNA that served as material.

Authors' analysis steps: The assay estimated nucleated cells by amplifying reference gene primers. Profiled with immunoSEQ multiplex PCR; TCRdb holds only in-frame clones, not every one. Clone size and the V and J calls come from that table; the DNA yielded D and trimming. The top ten clones hold around 2.9% of a sample with some 250,000 clones, more than 75% of them seen once. CDR3 length equals 12 residues. Germline CDR1 is MNHEY and CDR2 is SVGAGI. V gave up 6 bases and J gave up 6 bases; unmatched junction bases: 4. The chain uses TRBV6-5 and TRBJ1-1; 7 positions agree with TRBD1. The receptor was isolated from a woman aged 30 to 39 who had recovered from COVID-19. The sample consisted of peripheral blood. This chain's CDR3 is CASSSTGAEAFF. CDR3 nucleotide sequence: TGTGCCAGCAGCTCCACAGGGGCTGAAGCTTTCTTT.